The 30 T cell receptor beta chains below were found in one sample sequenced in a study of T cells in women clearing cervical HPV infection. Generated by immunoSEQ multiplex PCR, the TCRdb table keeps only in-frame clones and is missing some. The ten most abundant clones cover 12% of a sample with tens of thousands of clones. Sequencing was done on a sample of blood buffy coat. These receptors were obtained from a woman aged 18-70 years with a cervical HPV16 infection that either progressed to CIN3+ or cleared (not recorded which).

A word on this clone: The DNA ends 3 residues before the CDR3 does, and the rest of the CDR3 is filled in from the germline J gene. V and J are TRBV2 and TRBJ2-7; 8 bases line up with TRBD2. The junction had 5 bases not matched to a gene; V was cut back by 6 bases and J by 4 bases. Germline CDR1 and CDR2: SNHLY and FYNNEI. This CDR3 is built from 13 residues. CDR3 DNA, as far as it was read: TGTGCCAGCAGCGCAGCGGGGGCATACGAG. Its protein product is CASSAAGAYE. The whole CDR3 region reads CASSAAGAYEQYF. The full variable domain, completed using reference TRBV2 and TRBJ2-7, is EPEVTQTPSHQVTQMGQEVILRCVPISNHLYFYWYRQILGQKVEFLVSFYNNEISEKSEIFDDQFSVERPDGSNFTLKIRSTKLEDSAMYFCASSAAGAYEQYFGPGTRLTVT.

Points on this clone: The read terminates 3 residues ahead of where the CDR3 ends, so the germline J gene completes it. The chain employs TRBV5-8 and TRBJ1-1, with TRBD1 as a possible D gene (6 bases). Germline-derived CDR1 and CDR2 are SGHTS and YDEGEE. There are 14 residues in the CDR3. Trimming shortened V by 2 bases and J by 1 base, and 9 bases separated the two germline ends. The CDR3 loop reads CASSFDRTNTEAFF. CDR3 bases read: TGTGCCAGCAGCTTCGACAGGACGAACACTGAA.

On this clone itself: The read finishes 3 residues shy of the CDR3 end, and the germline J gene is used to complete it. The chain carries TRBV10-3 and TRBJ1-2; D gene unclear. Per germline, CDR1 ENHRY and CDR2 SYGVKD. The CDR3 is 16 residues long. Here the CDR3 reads CAISESTSGRYNDYTF. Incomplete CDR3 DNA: TGTGCCATCAGTGAGTCTACTAGCGGGAGATACAATGAC.

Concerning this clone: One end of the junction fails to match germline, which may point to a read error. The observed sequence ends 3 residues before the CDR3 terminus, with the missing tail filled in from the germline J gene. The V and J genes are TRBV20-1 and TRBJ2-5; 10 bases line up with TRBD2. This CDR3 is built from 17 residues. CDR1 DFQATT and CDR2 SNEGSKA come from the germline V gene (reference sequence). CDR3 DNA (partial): TGCAGTGCGAGAGGGGCAAGACTAGCGGGCCTCGGGGAGACC. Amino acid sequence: CSARGARLAGLGET. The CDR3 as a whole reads CSARGARLAGLGETQYF.

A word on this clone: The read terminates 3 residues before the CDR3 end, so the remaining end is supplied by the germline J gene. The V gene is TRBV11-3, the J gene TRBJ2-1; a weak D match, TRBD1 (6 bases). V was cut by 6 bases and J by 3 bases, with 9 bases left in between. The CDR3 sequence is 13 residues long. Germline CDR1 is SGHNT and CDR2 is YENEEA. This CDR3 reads CASSSGVYNEQFF. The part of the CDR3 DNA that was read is TGTGCCAGCAGTTCAGGGGTCTACAATGAG.

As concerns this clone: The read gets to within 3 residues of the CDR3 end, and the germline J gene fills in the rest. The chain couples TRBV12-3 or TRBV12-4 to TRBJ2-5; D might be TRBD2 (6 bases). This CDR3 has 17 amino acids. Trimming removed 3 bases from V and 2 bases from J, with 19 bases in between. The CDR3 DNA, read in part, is TGTGCCAGCAGTTTGAGTACCGCCTTTAGCGGACAAGAGACC. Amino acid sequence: CASSLSTAFSGQET. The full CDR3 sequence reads CASSLSTAFSGQETQYF.

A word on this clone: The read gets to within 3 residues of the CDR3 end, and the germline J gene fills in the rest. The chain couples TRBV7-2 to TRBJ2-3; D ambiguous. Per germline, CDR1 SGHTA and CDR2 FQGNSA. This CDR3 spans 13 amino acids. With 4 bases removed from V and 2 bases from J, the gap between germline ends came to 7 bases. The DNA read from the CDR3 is TGTGCCAGCAGCTCCCTTCTCACAGATACG. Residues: CASSSLLTDT. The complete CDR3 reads CASSSLLTDTQYF.

Incomplete CDR3 DNA: TGCAGCGGCCGACAGGGCCCCACTGAA. Its translation: CSGRQGPTE. The entire CDR3 is CSGRQGPTEAFF. The chain links TRBV29-1 to TRBJ1-1, with 7 positions matching TRBD1. The read gets to within 3 residues of the CDR3 end, and the germline J gene fills in the rest. V was pared by 7 bases and J by 4 bases, with 6 bases of the junction left unmatched. In germline, CDR1 is SQVTM, CDR2 ANQGSEA. This CDR3 spans 12 amino acids. The full variable domain, rest sourced from reference TRBV29-1 and TRBJ1-1, is SAVISQKPSRDICQRGTSLTIQCQVDSQVTMMFWYRQQPGQSLTLIATANQGSEATYESGFVIDKFPISRPNLTFSTLTVSNMSPEDSSIYLCSGRQGPTEAFFGQGTRLTVV.

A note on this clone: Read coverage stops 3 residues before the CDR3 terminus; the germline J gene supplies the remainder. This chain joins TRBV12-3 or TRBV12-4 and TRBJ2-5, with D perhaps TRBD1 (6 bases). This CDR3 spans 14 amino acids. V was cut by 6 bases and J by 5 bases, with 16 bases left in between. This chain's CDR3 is CASSRQRRGETQYF. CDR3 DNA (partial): TGTGCCAGCAGCCGACAACGCAGGGGCGAGACC.

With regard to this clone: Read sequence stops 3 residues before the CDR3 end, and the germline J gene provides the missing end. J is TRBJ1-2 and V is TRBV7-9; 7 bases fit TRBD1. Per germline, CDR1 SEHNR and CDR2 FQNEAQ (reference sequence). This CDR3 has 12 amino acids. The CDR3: CATGQQENIYTF. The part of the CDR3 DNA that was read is TGTGCCACGGGACAGCAAGAAAACATC.

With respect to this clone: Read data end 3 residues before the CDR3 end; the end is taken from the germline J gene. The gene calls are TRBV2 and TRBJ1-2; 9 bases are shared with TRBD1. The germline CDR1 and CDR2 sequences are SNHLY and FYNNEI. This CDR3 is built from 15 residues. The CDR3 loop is CASRVYPGQGYDYTF. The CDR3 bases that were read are TGTGCCAGCAGAGTTTACCCGGGACAGGGCTACGAC.

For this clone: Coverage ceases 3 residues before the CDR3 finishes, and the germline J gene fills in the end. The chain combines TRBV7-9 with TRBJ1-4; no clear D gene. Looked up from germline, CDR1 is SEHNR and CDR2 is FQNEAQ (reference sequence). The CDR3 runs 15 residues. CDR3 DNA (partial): TGTGCCAGCAGCTTAGCCGCGGGTCAAGGGTCACCA. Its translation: CASSLAAGQGSP. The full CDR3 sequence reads CASSLAAGQGSPLFF.

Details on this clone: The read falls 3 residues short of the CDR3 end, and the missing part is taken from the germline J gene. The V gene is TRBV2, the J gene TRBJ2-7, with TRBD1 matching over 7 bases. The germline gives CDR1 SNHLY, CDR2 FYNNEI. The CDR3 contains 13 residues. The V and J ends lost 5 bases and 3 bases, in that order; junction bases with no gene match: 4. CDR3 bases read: TGTGCCAGCAGTAACAGGGGATTCTACGAG. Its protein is CASSNRGFYE. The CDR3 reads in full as CASSNRGFYEQYF. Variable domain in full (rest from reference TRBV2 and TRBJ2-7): EPEVTQTPSHQVTQMGQEVILRCVPISNHLYFYWYRQILGQKVEFLVSFYNNEISEKSEIFDDQFSVERPDGSNFTLKIRSTKLEDSAMYFCASSNRGFYEQYFGPGTRLTVT.

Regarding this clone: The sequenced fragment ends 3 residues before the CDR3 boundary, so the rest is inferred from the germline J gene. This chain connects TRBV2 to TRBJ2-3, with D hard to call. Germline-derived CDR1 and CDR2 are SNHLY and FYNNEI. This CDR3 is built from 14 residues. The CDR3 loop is CASSGRYSNQPQYF. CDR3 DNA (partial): TGTGCCAGCAGTGGGAGATATAGCAATCAGCCG.

This chain's CDR3 is CASNYVTDRGYTF. The sequenced part of the CDR3 DNA is TGTGCCAGCAATTATGTGACAGATCGTGGC. V is TRBV2 and J is TRBJ1-2, with D perhaps matching TRBD1 (5 bases). The read ends 3 residues before the CDR3 terminus; that terminus is restored from the germline J gene. This CDR3 comprises 13 residues. Germline CDR1 is SNHLY and CDR2 is FYNNEI. Trimming took off 7 bases at V and 7 bases at J, with 16 bases between the two ends.

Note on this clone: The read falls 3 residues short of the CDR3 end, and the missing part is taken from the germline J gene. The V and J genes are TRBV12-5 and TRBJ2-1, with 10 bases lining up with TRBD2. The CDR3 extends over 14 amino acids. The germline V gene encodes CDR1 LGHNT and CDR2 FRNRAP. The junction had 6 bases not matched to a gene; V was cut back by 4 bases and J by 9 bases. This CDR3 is CASGWGTSAAEQFF. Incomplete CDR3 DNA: TGTGCTAGTGGTTGGGGGACTAGCGCCGCTGAG.

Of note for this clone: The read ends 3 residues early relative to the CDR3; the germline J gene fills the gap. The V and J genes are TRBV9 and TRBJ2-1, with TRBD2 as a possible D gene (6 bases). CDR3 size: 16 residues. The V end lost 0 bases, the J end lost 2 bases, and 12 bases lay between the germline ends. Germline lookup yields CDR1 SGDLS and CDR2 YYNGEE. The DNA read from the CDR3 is TGTGCCAGCAGCGTAGGGCTAGCGCAGCCCTACAATGAG. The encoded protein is CASSVGLAQPYNE. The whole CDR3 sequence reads CASSVGLAQPYNEQFF.

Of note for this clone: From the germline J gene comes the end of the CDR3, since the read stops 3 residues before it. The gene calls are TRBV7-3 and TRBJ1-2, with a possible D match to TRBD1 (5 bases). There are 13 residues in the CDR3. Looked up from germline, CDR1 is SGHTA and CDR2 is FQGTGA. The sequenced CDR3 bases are TGTGCCAGCAGCTTAGTGAACGGGGGAGAC. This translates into CASSLVNGGD. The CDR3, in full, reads CASSLVNGGDYTF.

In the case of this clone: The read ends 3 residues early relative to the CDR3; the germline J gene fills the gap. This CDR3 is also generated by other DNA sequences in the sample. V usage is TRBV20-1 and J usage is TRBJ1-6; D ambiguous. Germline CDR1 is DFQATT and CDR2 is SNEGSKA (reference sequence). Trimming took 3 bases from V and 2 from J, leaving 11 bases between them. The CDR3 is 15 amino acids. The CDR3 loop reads CSASLLETYNSPLHF. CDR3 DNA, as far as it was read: TGCAGTGCTAGCCTATTAGAAACCTATAATTCACCC.

The part of the CDR3 DNA that was read is TGCGCCAGCAGCCAAGCACGTTCACAGCGGGGGGGTGAAGATACG. This sequence encodes CASSQARSQRGGEDT. In full, the CDR3 reads CASSQARSQRGGEDTQYF. The chain is built from TRBV5-1 and TRBJ2-3; 10 bases fit TRBD2. Read data end 3 residues before the CDR3 end; the end is taken from the germline J gene. This CDR3 has 18 residues. Germline V gene sequence: CDR1 SGHRS, CDR2 YFSETQ. J gave up 5 bases and V 4 bases, and 16 bases lay outside the gene matches.

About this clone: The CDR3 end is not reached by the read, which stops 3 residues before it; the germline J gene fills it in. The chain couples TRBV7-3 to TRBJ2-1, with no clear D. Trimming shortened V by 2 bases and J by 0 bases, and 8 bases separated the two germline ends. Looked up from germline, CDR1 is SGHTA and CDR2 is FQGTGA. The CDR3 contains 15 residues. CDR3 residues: CASSLWSDSYNEQFF. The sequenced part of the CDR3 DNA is TGTGCCAGCAGCTTATGGTCAGACTCCTACAATGAG.

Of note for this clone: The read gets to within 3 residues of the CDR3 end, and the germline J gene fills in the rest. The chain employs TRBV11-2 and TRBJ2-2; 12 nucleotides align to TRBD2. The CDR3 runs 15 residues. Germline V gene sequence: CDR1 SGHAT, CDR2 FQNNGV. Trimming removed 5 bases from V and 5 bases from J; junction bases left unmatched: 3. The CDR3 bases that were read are TGTGCCAGCAGCCCTAGCGGGGGGGCAACCGGGGAG. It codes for CASSPSGGATGE. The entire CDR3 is CASSPSGGATGELFF.

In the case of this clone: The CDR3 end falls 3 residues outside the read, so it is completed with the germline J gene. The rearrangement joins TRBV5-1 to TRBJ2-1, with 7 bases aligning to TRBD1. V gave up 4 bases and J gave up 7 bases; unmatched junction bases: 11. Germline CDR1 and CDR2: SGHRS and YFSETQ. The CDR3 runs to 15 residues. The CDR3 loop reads CASSRNTGTANEQFF. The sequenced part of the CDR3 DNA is TGCGCCAGCAGCCGGAACACTGGGACAGCAAATGAG.

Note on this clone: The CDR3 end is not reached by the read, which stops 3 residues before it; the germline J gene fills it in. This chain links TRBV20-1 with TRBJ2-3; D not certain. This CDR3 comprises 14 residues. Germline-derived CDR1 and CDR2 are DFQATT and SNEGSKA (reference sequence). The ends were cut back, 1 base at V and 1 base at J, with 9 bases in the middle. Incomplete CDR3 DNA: TGCAGTGCTAGAGGTAGCACCCGCACAGATACG. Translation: CSARGSTRTDT. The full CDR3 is CSARGSTRTDTQYF.

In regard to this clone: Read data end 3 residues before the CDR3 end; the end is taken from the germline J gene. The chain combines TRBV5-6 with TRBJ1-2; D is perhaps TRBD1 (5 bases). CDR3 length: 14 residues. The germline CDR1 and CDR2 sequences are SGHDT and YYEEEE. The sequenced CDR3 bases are TGTGCCAGCAGCACGACTAGCGGGACCTACGAC. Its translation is CASSTTSGTYD. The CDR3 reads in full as CASSTTSGTYDYTF. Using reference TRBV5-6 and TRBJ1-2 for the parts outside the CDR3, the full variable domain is DAGVTQSPTHLIKTRGQQVTLRCSPKSGHDTVSWYQQALGQGPQFIFQYYEEEERQRGNFPDRFSGHQFPNYSSELNVNALLLGDSALYLCASSTTSGTYDYTFGSGTRLTVV.

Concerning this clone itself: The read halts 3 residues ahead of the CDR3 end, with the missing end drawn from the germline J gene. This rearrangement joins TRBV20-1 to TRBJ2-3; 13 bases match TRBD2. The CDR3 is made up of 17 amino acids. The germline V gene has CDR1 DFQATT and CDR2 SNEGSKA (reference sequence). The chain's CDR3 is CSASFPGLAGRKETQYF. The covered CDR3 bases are TGCAGTGCTAGTTTCCCGGGACTAGCGGGGCGAAAAGAGACG.

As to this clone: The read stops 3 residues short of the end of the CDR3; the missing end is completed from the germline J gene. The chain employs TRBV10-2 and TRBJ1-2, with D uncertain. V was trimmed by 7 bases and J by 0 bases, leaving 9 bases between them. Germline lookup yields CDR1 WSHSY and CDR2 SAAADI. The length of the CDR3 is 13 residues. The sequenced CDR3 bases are TGCGCCAGCACCCCAGAATCTAACTATGGC. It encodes CASTPESNYG. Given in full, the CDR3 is CASTPESNYGYTF.

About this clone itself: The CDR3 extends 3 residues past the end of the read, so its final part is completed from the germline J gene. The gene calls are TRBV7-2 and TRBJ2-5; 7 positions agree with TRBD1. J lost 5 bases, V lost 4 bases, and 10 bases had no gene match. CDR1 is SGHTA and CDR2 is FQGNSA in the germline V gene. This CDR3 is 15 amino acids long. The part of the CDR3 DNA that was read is TGTGCCAGCAGCTCGACGCCCGACAGGGTGGAGACC. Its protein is CASSSTPDRVET. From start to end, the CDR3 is CASSSTPDRVETQYF.

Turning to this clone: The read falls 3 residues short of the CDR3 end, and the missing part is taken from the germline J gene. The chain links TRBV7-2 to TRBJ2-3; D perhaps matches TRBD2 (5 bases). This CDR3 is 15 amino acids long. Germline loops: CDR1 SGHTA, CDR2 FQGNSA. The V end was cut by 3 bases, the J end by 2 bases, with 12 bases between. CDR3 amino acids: CASSFRAVNTDTQYF. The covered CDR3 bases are TGTGCCAGCAGCTTTAGAGCGGTAAACACAGATACG. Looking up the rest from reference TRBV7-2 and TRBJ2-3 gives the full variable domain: GAGVSQSPSNKVTEKGKDVELRCDPISGHTALYWYRQSLGQGLEFLIYFQGNSAPDKSGLPSDRFSAERTGGSVSTLTIQRTQQEDSAVYLCASSFRAVNTDTQYFGPGTRLTVL.

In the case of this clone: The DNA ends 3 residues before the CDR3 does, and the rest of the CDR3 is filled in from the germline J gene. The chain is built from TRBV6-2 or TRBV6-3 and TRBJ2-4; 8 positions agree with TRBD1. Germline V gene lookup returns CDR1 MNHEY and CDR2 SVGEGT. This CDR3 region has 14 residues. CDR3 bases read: TGTGCCAGCAGTTCCTATCAGGGGGCCGGTGGT. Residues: CASSSYQGAGG. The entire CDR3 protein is CASSSYQGAGGQYF.